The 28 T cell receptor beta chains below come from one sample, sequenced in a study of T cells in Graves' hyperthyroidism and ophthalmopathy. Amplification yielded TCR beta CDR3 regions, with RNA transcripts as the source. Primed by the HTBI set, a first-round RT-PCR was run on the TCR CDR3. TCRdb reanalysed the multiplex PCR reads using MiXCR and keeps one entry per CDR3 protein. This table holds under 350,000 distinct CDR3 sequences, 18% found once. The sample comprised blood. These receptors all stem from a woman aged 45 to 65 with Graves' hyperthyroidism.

CDR3 amino acids: CASSRRWTGVSQPQHF. The CDR3 coding sequence is TGTGCCAGTAGTCGTCGATGGACAGGGGTAAGTCAGCCCCAGCATTTT. The chain couples TRBV19 to TRBJ1-5; 9 nucleotides line up with TRBD1. V trimming: 5 bases; J trimming: 6 bases; junction bases outside the gene matches: 11. Germline-derived CDR1 and CDR2 are LNHDA and SQIVND (reference sequence). This CDR3 has 16 residues.

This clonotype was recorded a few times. The CDR3 DNA follows: TGTGCCAGCAGTTTCCTCCGGAGGGGGGGGCAGTTCTTC. This gives the protein CASSFLRRGGQFF. This chain uses TRBV12-3 or TRBV12-4 with TRBJ2-1; D is perhaps TRBD2 (7 bases). V dropped 3 bases and J dropped 12 bases, with 15 bases sitting between them. The CDR3 sequence is 13 residues long.

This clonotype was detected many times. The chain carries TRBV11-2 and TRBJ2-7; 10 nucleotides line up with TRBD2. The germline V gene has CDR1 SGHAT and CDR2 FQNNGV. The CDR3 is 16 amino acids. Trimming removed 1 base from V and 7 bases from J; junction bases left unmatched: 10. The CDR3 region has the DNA TGTGCCAGCAGCTTAGTAGCGGGAGGCCTACGTAGGGAGCAGTACTTC. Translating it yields CASSLVAGGLRREQYF.

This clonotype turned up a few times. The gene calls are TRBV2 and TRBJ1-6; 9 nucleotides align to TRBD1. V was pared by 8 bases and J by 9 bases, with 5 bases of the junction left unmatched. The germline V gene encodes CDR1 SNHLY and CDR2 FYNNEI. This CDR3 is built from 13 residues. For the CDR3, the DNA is TGTGCCAGCTCGGGACAGGGTGTTTCACCCCTCCACTTT. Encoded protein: CASSGQGVSPLHF. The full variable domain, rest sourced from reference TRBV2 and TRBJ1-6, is EPEVTQTPSHQVTQMGQEVILRCVPISNHLYFYWYRQILGQKVEFLVSFYNNEISEKSEIFDDQFSVERPDGSNFTLKIRSTKLEDSAMYFCASSGQGVSPLHFGNGTRLTVT.

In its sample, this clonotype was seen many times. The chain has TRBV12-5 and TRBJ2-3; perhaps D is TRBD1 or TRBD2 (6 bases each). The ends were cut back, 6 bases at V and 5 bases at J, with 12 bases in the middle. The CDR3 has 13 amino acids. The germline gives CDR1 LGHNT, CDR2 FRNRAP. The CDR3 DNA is TGTGCTAGTGGACAACAGGGAGGAGATACGCAGTATTTT. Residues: CASGQQGGDTQYF.

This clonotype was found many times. DNA for the CDR3: TGTGCCAGCAGTTATGGGACAGGGGTAATAGACACTGAAGCTTTCTTT. It yields the protein CASSYGTGVIDTEAFF. The J gene is TRBJ1-1, the V gene TRBV6-1, with TRBD1 identical over 10 bases. The germline gives CDR1 MNHNS, CDR2 SASEGT. With 5 bases clipped from V and 3 bases from J, the junction kept 9 bases outside the gene matches. This CDR3 has 16 amino acids.

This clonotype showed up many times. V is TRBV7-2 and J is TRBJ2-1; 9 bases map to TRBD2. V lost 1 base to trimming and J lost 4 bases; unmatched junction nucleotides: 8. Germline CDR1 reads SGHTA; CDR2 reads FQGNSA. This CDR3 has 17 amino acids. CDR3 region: CASSLGYGGGVYNEQFF. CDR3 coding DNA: TGTGCCAGCAGCTTAGGGTACGGCGGGGGGGTGTACAATGAGCAGTTCTTC.

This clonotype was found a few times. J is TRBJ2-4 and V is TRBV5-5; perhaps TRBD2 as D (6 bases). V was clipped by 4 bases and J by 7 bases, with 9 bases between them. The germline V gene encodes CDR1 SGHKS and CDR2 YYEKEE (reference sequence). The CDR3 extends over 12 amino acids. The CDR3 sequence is CASSRDFNIQYF. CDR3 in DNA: TGTGCCAGCAGCCGGGACTTCAACATTCAGTACTTC.

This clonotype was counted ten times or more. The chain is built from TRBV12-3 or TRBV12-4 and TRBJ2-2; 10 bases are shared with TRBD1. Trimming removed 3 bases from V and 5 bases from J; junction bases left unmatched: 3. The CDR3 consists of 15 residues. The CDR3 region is CASSLGTGVTGELFF. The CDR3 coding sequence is TGTGCCAGCAGTTTGGGGACAGGGGTTACCGGGGAGCTGTTTTTT.

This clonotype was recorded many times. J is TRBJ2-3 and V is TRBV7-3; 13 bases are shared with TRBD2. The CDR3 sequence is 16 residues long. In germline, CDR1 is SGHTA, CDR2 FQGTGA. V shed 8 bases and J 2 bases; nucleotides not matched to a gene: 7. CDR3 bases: TGTGCCAGCTGGGATACTAGCGGGAGGGCCACAGATACGCAGTATTTT. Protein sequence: CASWDTSGRATDTQYF. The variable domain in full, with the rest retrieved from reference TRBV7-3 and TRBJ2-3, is GAGVSQTPSNKVTEKGKYVELRCDPISGHTALYWYRQSLGQGPEFLIYFQGTGAADDSGLPNDRFFAVRPEGSVSTLKIQRTERGDSAVYLCASWDTSGRATDTQYFGPGTRLTVL.

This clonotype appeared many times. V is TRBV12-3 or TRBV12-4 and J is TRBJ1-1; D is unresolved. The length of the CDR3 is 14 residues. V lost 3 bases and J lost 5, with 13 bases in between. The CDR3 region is CASSFGLSATEAFF. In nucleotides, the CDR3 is TGTGCCAGCAGTTTTGGTCTGTCGGCAACTGAAGCTTTCTTT.

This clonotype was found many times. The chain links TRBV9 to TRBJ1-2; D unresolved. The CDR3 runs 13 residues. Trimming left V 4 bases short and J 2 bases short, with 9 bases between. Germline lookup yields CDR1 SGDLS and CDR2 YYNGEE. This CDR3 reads CASSSPSNYGYTF. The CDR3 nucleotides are TGTGCCAGCAGCTCTCCGAGCAACTATGGCTACACCTTC.

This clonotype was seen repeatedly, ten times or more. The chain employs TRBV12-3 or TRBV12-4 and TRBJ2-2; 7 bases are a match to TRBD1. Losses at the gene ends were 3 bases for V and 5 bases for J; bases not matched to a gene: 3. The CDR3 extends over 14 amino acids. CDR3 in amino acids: CASSFGQATGELFF. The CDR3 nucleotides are TGTGCCAGCAGTTTCGGACAGGCGACCGGGGAGCTGTTTTTT.

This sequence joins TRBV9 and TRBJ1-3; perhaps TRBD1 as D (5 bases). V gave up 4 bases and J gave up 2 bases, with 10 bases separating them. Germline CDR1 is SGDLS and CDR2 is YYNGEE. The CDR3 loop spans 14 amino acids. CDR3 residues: CASSSDSTGNTIYF. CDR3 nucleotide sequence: TGTGCCAGCAGCTCTGACAGTACTGGAAACACCATATATTTT.

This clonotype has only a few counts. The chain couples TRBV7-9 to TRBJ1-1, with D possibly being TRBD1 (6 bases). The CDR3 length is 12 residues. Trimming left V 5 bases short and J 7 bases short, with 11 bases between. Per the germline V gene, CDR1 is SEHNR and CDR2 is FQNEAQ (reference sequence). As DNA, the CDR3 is TGTGCCAGCAGCGCCGGACAGCTTGAAGCTTTCTTT. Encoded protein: CASSAGQLEAFF.

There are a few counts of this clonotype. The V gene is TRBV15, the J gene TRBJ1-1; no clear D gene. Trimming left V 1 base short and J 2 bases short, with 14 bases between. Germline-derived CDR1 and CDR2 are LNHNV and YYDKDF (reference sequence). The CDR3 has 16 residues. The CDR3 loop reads CATSRAINRRNTEAFF. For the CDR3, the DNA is TGTGCCACCAGCAGAGCGATCAACCGGAGAAACACTGAAGCTTTCTTT.

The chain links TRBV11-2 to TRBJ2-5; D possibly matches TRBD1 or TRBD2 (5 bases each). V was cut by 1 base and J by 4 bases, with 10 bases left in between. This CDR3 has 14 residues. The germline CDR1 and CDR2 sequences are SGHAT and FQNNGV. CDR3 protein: CASSLVGGAETQYF. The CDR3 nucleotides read TGTGCCAGCAGCTTAGTTGGGGGTGCAGAGACCCAGTACTTC.

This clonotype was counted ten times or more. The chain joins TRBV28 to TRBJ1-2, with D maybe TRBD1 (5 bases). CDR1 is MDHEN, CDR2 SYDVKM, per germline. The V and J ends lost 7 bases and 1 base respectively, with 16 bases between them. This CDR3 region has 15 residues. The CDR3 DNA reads TGTGCCAGCAACATCAACGGGGGGTTTAACTATGGCTACACCTTC. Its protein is CASNINGGFNYGYTF.

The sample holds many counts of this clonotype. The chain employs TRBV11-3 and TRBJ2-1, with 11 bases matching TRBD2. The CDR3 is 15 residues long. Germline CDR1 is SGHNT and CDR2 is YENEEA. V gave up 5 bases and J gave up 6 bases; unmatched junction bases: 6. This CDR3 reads CASSLSGRGPNEQFF. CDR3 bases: TGTGCCAGCAGCCTTAGCGGGAGGGGTCCCAATGAGCAGTTCTTC.

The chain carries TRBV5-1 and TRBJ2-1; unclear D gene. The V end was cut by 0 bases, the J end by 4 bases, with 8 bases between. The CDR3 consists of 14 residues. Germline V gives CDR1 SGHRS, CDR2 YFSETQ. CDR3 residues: CASSLETRYNEQFF. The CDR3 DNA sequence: TGCGCCAGCAGCTTGGAAACAAGATACAATGAGCAGTTCTTC.

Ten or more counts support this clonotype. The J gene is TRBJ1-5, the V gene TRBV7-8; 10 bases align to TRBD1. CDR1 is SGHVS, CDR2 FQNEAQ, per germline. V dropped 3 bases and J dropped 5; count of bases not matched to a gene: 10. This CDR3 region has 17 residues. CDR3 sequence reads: CASSLHPGQGYDQPQHF. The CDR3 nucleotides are TGTGCCAGCAGCTTGCACCCGGGACAGGGGTACGATCAGCCCCAGCATTTT.

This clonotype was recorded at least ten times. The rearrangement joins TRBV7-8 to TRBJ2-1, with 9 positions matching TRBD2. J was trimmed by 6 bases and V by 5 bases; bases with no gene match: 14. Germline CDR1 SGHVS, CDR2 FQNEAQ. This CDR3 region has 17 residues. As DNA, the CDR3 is TGTGCCAGCAGCCTGGGGGCTGGGACTAGCTACTCCAATGAGCAGTTCTTC. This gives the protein CASSLGAGTSYSNEQFF.

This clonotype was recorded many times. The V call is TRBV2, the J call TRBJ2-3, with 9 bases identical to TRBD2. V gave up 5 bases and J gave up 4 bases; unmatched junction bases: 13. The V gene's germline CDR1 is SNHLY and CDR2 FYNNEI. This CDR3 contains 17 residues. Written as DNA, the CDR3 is TGTGCCAGCAGTCACTCATCTAGCGGGAAAAGATCAGATACGCAGTATTTT. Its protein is CASSHSSSGKRSDTQYF. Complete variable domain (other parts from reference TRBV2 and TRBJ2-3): EPEVTQTPSHQVTQMGQEVILRCVPISNHLYFYWYRQILGQKVEFLVSFYNNEISEKSEIFDDQFSVERPDGSNFTLKIRSTKLEDSAMYFCASSHSSSGKRSDTQYFGPGTRLTVL.

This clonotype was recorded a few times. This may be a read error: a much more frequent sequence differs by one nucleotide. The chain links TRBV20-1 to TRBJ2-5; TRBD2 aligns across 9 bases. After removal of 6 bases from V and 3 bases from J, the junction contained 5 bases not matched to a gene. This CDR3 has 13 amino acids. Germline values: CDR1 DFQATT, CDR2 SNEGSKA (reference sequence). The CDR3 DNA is TGCAGTGCCATACTAGCGGGTGAAGAGACCCAGTACTTC. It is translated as CSAILAGEETQYF.

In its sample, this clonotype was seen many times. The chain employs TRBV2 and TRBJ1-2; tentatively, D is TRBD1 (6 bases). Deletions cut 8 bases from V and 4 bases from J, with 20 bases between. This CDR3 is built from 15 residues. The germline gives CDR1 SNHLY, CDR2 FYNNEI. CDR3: CASAGGVGAVYGYTF. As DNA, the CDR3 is TGTGCCAGCGCTGGGGGCGTGGGGGCGGTCTATGGCTACACCTTC.

The CDR3 DNA reads TGTGCCAGCAGCCAAGGGGACCACCGCACAGATACGCAGTATTTT. Translation: CASSQGDHRTDTQYF. V and J are TRBV7-2 and TRBJ2-3; D may match TRBD1 or TRBD2 (5 bases each). The germline CDR1 and CDR2 sequences are SGHTA and FQGNSA. This CDR3 has 15 amino acids. Trimming left V 5 bases short and J 1 base short, with 13 bases between.

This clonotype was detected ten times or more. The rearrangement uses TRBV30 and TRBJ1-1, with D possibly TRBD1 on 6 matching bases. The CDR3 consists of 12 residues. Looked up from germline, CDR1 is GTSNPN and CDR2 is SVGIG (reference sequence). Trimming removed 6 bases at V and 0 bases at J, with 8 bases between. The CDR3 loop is CACTGLNTEAFF. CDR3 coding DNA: TGTGCCTGCACAGGGTTGAACACTGAAGCTTTCTTT.

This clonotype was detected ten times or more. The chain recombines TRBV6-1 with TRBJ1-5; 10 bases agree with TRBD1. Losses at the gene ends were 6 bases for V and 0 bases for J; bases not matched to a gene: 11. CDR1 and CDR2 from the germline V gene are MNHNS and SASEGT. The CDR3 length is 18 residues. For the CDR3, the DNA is TGTGCCAGCAGAGCTACCGGGACAGGGGTGATTAGCAATCAGCCCCAGCATTTT. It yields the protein CASRATGTGVISNQPQHF.